Following are 13 T cell receptor beta chains from one sample sequenced in a study of CD8 T cells in Susac syndrome. Reverse transcription of 0.5 to 1 ug RNA was performed with random hexamers. TCRdb used MiXCR to reprocess the immunoSEQ multiplex PCR reads, holding one entry per CDR3 protein. The sample records 90,000 to 150,000 distinct CDR3 sequences, 85% to 95% being singletons. The sequencing sample was made of CD4+ T cells from PBMCs. The receptors stem from a human donor with multiple sclerosis.

The chain combines TRBV25-1 with TRBJ1-6, with 11 bases lining up with TRBD1. With 4 bases clipped from V and 6 bases from J, the junction kept 2 bases outside the gene matches. The CDR3 consists of 15 residues. Germline CDR1 and CDR2: MGHDK and SYGVNS. In nucleotides, the CDR3 is TGTGCCAGCAGTGTTGGGACAGGGGGTAATTCACCCCTCCACTTT. It is translated as CASSVGTGGNSPLHF.

V gene TRBV28 combines with J gene TRBJ1-2; no reliable D call. This CDR3 comprises 15 residues. The V end was cut by 3 bases, the J end by 4 bases, with 15 bases between. CDR1 is MDHEN, CDR2 SYDVKM, per germline. This CDR3 is CASSFGRRVSYGYTF. The CDR3 DNA reads as TGTGCCAGCAGTTTTGGCCGGAGGGTGAGCTATGGCTACACCTTC.

The chain combines TRBV5-6 with TRBJ1-6; possible D gene TRBD1, 5 bases. V was trimmed by 4 bases and J by 9 bases, leaving 17 bases between them. CDR1 is SGHDT and CDR2 is YYEEEE in the germline V gene. The CDR3 length is 15 residues. The CDR3 loop reads CASSPSAGWGSPLHF. The CDR3 bases are TGTGCCAGCAGCCCCTCGGCAGGGTGGGGTTCACCCCTCCACTTT.

The V and J genes are TRBV5-1 and TRBJ1-2; TRBD1 agrees at 7 bases. Germline-derived CDR1 and CDR2 are SGHRS and YFSETQ. The CDR3 covers 14 residues. V shed 4 bases and J 5 bases; nucleotides not matched to a gene: 8. Written as DNA, the CDR3 is TGCGCCAGCAGCGGGACGGGACAGCAATATGGCTACACCTTC. Protein: CASSGTGQQYGYTF.

This rearrangement joins TRBV29-1 to TRBJ2-1, with 11 bases matching TRBD2. Germline V CDR1 and CDR2: SQVTM, ANQGSEA. Trimming removed 2 bases from V and 4 bases from J; junction bases left unmatched: 13. The length of the CDR3 is 18 residues. DNA of the CDR3: TGCAGCGTTGAAAGGGGTAGCGGGGGGGCGGGGGTGTACAATGAGCAGTTCTTC. Amino acid sequence: CSVERGSGGAGVYNEQFF.

The rearrangement joins TRBV2 to TRBJ2-7; D uncertain. The V gene's germline CDR1 is SNHLY and CDR2 FYNNEI. V was cut by 2 bases and J by 0 bases, with 2 bases left in between. The CDR3 length is 12 residues. Here the CDR3 DNA reads TGTGCCAGCAGTGAACTCTCCTACGAGCAGTACTTC. Translated, it gives CASSELSYEQYF.

The V and J genes are TRBV12-3 or TRBV12-4 and TRBJ2-3, with D possibly called TRBD1 or TRBD2 (6 bases each). CDR3 length: 16 amino acids. Trimming pared 5 bases from V and 1 base from J, leaving 16 bases between. For the CDR3, the DNA is TGTGCCAGCAGTGGGGGGCTCAGGTTAGGCACAGATACGCAGTATTTT. It is translated as CASSGGLRLGTDTQYF.

On this clonotype itself: At one of its ends the junction is not consistent with the germline gene, which may arise from a read error. The V call is TRBV3-1, the J call TRBJ2-7; 7 nucleotides align to TRBD2. The CDR3 loop spans 14 amino acids. CDR1 LGHDT and CDR2 YNNKEL come from the germline V gene (reference sequence). CDR3 in amino acids: CASSQVTSSHEQYF. CDR3 coding DNA: TGTGCCAGCAGCCAAGTGACTAGCTCCCACGAGCAGTACTTC.

The chain uses TRBV20-1 and TRBJ1-4; D call uncertain. CDR1 is DFQATT and CDR2 is SNEGSKA in the germline V gene (reference sequence). The CDR3 is made up of 14 amino acids. Trimming left V 2 bases short and J 4 bases short, with 11 bases between. DNA of the CDR3: TGCAGTGCTAGAATCGCTGGGTTTAATGAAAAACTGTTTTTT. It codes for CSARIAGFNEKLFF.

J is TRBJ2-5 and V is TRBV15, with D tentatively TRBD2 (6 bases). The V gene lost 0 bases and the J gene lost 2 bases, with 10 bases spanning the gap. CDR3 size: 15 residues. The V gene's germline CDR1 is LNHNV and CDR2 YYDKDF (reference sequence). The CDR3 nucleotides are TGTGCCACCAGCAGAGAAGGGAGGAGACAAGAGACCCAGTACTTC. Amino acid sequence: CATSREGRRQETQYF.

The chain links TRBV28 to TRBJ2-6, with D possibly TRBD1 on 6 matching bases. V dropped 4 bases and J dropped 0 bases, with 16 bases sitting between them. The germline V gene has CDR1 MDHEN and CDR2 SYDVKM. The CDR3 spans 18 residues. This chain's CDR3 is CASSSLLTGYSGANVLTF. Written as DNA, the CDR3 is TGTGCCAGCAGTTCACTCTTGACAGGTTACTCTGGGGCCAACGTCCTGACTTTC.

CDR3 bases: TGTGCCAGCAGCTTAGTAGGGACAGGTGGGAACACTGAAGCTTTCTTT. Encoded protein: CASSLVGTGGNTEAFF. The rearrangement uses TRBV7-9 and TRBJ1-1; 8 bases fit TRBD1. The V gene's germline CDR1 is SEHNR and CDR2 FQNEAQ (reference sequence). Unmatched junction bases numbered 5, after V lost 1 base and J lost 1 base. This CDR3 spans 16 amino acids.

This clonotype was seen once. J is TRBJ1-1 and V is TRBV30, with D maybe TRBD1 (5 bases). Germline loops: CDR1 GTSNPN, CDR2 SVGIG (reference sequence). This CDR3 is built from 12 residues. Trimming left V 2 bases short and J 4 bases short, with 8 bases between. The CDR3 coding sequence is TGTGCCTGGAGTCAGACAGCCACTGAAGCTTTCTTT. This gives the protein CAWSQTATEAFF. The complete variable domain, with remaining parts taken from reference TRBV30 and TRBJ1-1, reads SQTIHQWPATLVQPVGSPLSLECTVEGTSNPNLYWYRQAAGRGLQLLFYSVGIGQISSEVPQNLSASRPQDRQFILSSKKLLLSDSGFYLCAWSQTATEAFFGQGTRLTVV.